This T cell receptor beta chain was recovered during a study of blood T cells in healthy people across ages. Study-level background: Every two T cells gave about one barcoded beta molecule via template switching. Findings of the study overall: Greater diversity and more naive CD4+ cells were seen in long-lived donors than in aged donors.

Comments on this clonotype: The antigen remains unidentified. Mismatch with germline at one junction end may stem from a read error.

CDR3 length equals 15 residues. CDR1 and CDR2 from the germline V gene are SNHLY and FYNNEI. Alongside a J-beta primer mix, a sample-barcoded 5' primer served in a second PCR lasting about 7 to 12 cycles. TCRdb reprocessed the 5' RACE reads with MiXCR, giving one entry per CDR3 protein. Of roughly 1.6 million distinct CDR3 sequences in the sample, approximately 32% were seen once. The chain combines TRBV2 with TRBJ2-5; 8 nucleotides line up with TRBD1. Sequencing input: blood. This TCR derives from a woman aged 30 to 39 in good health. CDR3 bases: TGTGCTAGCAGTGACCAGGGGGCGGTTGGCAAGACCCAGTACTTC. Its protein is CASSDQGAVGKTQYF.